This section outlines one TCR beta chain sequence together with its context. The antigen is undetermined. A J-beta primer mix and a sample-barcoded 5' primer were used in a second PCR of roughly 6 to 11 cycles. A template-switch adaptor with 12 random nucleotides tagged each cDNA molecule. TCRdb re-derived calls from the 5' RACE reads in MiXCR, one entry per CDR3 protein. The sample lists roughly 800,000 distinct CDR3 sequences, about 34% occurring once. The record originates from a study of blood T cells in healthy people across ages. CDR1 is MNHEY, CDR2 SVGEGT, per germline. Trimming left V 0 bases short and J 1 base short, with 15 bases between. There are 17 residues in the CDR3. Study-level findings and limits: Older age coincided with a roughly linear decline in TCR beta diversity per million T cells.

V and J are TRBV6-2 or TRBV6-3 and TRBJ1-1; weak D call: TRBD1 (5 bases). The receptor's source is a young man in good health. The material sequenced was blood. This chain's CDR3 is CASSYSVAGARNTEAFF. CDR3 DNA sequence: TGTGCCAGCAGTTACTCAGTAGCCGGGGCCCGGAACACTGAAGCTTTCTTT.